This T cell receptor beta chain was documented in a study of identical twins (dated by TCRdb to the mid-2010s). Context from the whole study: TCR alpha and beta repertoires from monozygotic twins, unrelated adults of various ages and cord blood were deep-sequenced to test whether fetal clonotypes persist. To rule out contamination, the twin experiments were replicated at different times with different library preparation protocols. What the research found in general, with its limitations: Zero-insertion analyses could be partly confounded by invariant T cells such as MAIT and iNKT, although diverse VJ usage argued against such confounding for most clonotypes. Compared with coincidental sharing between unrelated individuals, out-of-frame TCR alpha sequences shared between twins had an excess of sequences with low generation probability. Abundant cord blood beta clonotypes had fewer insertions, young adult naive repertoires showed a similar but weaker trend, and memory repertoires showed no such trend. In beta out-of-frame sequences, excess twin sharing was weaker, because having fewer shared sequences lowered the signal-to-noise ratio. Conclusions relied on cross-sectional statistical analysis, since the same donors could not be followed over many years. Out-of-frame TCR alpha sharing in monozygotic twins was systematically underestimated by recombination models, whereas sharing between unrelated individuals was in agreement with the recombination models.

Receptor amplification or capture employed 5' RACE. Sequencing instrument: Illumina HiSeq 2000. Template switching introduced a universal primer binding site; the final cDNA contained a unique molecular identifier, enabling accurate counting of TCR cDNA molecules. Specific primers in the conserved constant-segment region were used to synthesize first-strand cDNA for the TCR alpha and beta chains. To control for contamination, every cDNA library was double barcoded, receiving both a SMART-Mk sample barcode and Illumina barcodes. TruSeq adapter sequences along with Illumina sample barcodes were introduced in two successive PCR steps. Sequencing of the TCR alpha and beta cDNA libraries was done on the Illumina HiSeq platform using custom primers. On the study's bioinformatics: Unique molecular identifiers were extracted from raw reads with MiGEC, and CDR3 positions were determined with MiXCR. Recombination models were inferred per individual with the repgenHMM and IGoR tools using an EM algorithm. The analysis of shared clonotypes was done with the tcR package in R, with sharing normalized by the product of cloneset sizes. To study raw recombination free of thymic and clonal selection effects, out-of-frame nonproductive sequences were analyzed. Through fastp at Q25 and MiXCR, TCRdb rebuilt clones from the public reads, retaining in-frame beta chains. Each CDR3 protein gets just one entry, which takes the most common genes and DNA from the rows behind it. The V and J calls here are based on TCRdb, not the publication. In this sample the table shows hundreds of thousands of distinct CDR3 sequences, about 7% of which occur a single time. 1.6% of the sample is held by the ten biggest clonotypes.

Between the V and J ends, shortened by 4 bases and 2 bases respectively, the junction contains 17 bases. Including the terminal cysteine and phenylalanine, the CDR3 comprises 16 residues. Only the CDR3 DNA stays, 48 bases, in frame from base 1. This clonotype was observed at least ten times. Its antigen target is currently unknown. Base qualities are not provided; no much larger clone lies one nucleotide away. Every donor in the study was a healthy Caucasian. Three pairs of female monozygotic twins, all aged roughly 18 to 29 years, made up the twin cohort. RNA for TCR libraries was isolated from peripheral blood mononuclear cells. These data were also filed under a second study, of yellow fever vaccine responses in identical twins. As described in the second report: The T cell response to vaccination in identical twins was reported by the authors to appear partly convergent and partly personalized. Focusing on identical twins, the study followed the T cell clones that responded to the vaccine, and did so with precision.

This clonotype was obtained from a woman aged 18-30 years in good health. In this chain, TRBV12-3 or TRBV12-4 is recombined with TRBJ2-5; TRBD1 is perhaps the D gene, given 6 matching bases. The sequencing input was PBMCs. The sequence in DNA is TGTGCCAGCAGTTCTACAGGGATTGGAGAGCAAGAGACCCAGTACTTC. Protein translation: CASSSTGIGEQETQYF.